The clone carrying this T cell receptor (beta chain) came up many times. Noted time point: persistent/refractory GD, antithyroid drugs over 5 years with positive TRAb. The TCR library was made from RNA that had been extracted from PBMCs in TRIzol. CDR3 length: 17 amino acids. V was clipped by 3 bases and J by 0 bases; unmatched bases: 10. Looked up from germline, CDR1 is LNHDA and CDR2 is SQIVND (reference sequence). The sample originates from a study of regulatory T cells in long-lasting Graves disease. CDR3-region Arm-PCR and iRepertoire HTBI primers produced the TCR beta libraries. TCRdb re-analysed the multiplex PCR reads in MiXCR, keeping a single row per CDR3 protein. The table shows about 470,000 distinct CDR3 sequences, with less than 25% occurring only once.

The genes are TRBV19 and TRBJ1-1; 7 bases fit TRBD1. The sequence was collected from a female donor with Graves disease. Here the sequenced sample was peripheral blood mononuclear cells (PBMCs), taken when the disease was refractory, from a patient treated with antithyroid drugs. In nucleotides, the CDR3 is TGTGCCAGTAGTATGGCCTGGACAGGCCCCATGAACACTGAAGCTTTCTTT. This sequence encodes CASSMAWTGPMNTEAFF.